This TCR beta chain was captured in a study of blood T cell repertoires in COVID-19. The wider study: Samples of COVID-19 (acute and convalescent) were obtained from the United States, Italy and Spain.

Across about two dozen US areas, participants ranged in age from about 18 to 100 years. The V end was cut by 4 bases, the J end by 4 bases, with 13 bases between. This CDR3 comprises 14 residues. Original handling: The authors estimated nucleated cell counts from reference gene primer amplification. Assay used: immunoSEQ multiplex PCR; TCRdb lists only in-frame clones, some missing. For V, J and clone size, that table is used; D and trimming come from the DNA. The sample yields around 300,000 clones, 88% seen once. The clonotype was recovered from a man younger than 40 who had recovered from COVID-19. Sequencing used PBMCs or T cells enriched from blood (not recorded which). V and J are TRBV23-1 and TRBJ2-5, with a possible D match to TRBD2 (6 bases). TRBV23-1 is placed among ORFs of uncertain function. CDR3 loop: CASSRGGGVETQYF. The DNA of the CDR3 is TGCGCCAGCAGTCGGGGCGGAGGGGTAGAGACCCAGTACTTC.